This paragraph covers one T cell receptor (beta chain) sequence. Its antigen remains unidentified. No base qualities exist here, and no much larger clone lies one base off it. The data were obtained in a study of cytomegalovirus exposure and HLA in healthy donors listed by TCRdb under 2017. Some background on the complete study: According to an earlier analysis of around 600 of the donors, roughly 180 million T cells yielded some 120 million unique TCR beta sequences and around 300 Gb of sequence data. An early release that covered some 640 HLA-typed donors contained approximately 300 gigabases of sequencing data and roughly 84 million unique TCR sequences. The genetic ancestry cluster associated with self-reported Caucasian donors included about 84% of the roughly 400 genotyped donors. The study was designed to test whether signatures of past pathogen exposure could be identified by cataloging public T cell receptors. The study profiled the T cell repertoires of under 850 subjects by immunosequencing and related them to cytomegalovirus serostatus. Along with the approximately 600-subject first cohort, a separate validation cohort of some 130 different subjects was used. To predict cytomegalovirus infection status, the study brought together high-throughput TCR immunosequencing, statistical association of individual TCRs with disease status, and machine learning. In a later analysis, previously published TCR beta repertoires from 550 to 700 donors were re-analyzed and high-resolution HLA genotyping was added so that TCR occurrence patterns could be studied. In the later analysis, no new phenotypic data were used to find candidate immune exposures; instead, reliance was placed on TCR beta sequences and their occurrence across donors. An earlier analysis of fewer than 700 of the donors applied high-throughput TCR beta sequencing to assess whether each TCR beta V gene segment acted as functional or pseudogenic. Donor age, sex, ethnicity and CMV serostatus were compiled alongside the repertoire data. In a later genetic analysis, genome-wide SNP genotypes for about three fifths of the roughly 670 donors were used, and that subset was treated as a discovery cohort. All discovery cohort repertoires had been generated using a single sequencing platform. HLA typing included class I and class II loci at four-digit resolution. Typing coverage varied by locus: roughly 629-640 donors for A, B, C, DRB1 and DQB1; approximately 500 for DQA1; nearly 610 for DPA1; approximately 470 for DPB1. Several DR-DQ haplotypes were handled as single units for association and clustering because linkage in the cohort was strong. Among some 400 genotyped donors of the cohort, an average of 235,054 unique TCR beta nucleotide sequences were sequenced per donor, about a sixth of them non-productive.

The cohort consisted of 666 healthy bone marrow donors. All cohort members were sampled while nominally healthy, although unrecorded immune exposures were likely present. The donor was CMV seropositive and was included in the group of around 300 seropositive cohort members. Every donor gave a peripheral blood sample, and the peripheral blood mononuclear cells from that sample were used for TCR beta sequencing. Genomic DNA was extracted from the blood cell samples with the Qiagen DNeasy Blood Extraction Kit. The protocol used for the library was the immunoSEQ multiplex PCR assay. For the multiplex PCR, a mixture combining 60 forward primers for TCR Vbeta segments and 13 reverse primers for TCR Jbeta segments was used. A multiplex PCR assay on genomic DNA amplified the CDR3 region of rearranged TCR beta genes. Amplified TCR beta libraries were sequenced as 87-base-pair reads on the Illumina HiSeq System. As for the original processing: Across the 670 or so repertoires, a later analysis counted 78 million or so unique TCR beta chains, 9.5 million to 13 million of which were shared by at least two donors. To remove PCR and sequencing errors, raw reads were error-corrected and collapsed into unique sequences using a nearest-neighbor algorithm that merged closely related sequences. Alignment of CDR3 sequences to IMGT reference sequences was used to assign V, D and J gene segments. For a sequence to be retained, a match of at least six nucleotides to both a V gene segment and a J gene segment was required. Rearrangements were called productive when the CDR3 lacked stop codons and stayed in frame with V and J; all others were non-productive. CDR3 was defined according to IMGT convention as the region running from the second conserved V-encoded cysteine to the conserved J-encoded phenylalanine. The earlier analysis of some 550 of the donors excluded any sequence lacking an unambiguous match to a single V gene segment. In an earlier analysis of 587 of the donors, V segments were called functional above 56.7% productive rearrangements and were called segregating when the between-donor standard deviation exceeded 5%. A statistical classification framework was developed to diagnose cytomegalovirus status using the catalog of TCR beta chain sequences. V and J gene assignment, in a later analysis, came from comparing TCR nucleotide sequences with IMGT/GENE-DB human TR gene sequences. A later analysis assigned CDR3 sequences and most-parsimonious VDJ recombination scenarios with the TCRdist pipeline. In a later analysis, every TCR beta chain was defined by the combination of its CDR3 amino acid sequence and its V-gene family, and reads without a unique V-gene family were dropped. A later analysis removed 450 to 600 highly shared, low-generation-probability nucleotide sequences to deal with suspected cross-contamination and a sequencing artifact. In a later analysis, a clonal expansion index for each public chain was calculated from normalized within-repertoire ranks of inferred template counts. Generation probabilities in a later analysis came from a VDJ recombination model fitted to out-of-frame rearrangements, and those results were checked against IGoR. A later analysis scored TCR-TCR, TCR-HLA and TCR-CMV co-occurrence with hypergeometric tests, applying a repertoire-size bias correction to TCR pairs. In a later analysis, false discovery rates were estimated by permuting HLA or CMV assignments 20 times. In a later analysis, co-occurring TCRs were grouped with DBSCAN, and TCRdist sequence similarity was added when clustering was performed within HLA-allele-positive subsets. Repertoires with fewer than 30,000 or more than 120,000 public chains were left out of co-occurrence clustering, as were several repertoires with anomalous nucleotide sharing. Drawn from immuneACCESS, this table holds only the in-frame rearrangements with V and J called that TCRdb kept. Clones are partly lost; checked studies trace under half to an unresolved V gene and leave the rest unexplained. That table furnishes V, J and clone size, whereas the DNA furnished D and trimming. This sample holds over 120,000 clones; approximately 63% were observed only once. 2.1% of the sample comes from the top ten.

On the study overall, not on this receptor specifically: In an earlier analysis of a few hundred of the donors, most TCR beta V segments were observed in productive rearrangements about 87% or about 30% of the time, broadly matching IMGT annotations. According to the authors, the approach could potentially be generalized to other disease states and immunological phenotypes. Assigning TCR associations to individual alleles was difficult when HLA alleles, especially DR and DQ, strongly co-occurred. In a later analysis, most CMV-associated TCR beta chains were found to appear HLA-restricted, with HLA associations seemingly driven largely by CMV exposure. A further reported finding was that TCR beta sequences accurately predicted the HLA-A and HLA-B alleles for most subjects in the first cohort. According to a later analysis, parvovirus B19, influenza, CMV and Epstein-Barr virus appeared linked to several top co-occurrence clusters. In a later genetic analysis, fewer N-insertions in productive TCRs were reported among donors in an Asian-associated ancestry cluster than the approximately 630-donor mean. Most TCR sequences were observed very rarely across donors, whereas some public TCRs were present in many individuals. Cytomegalovirus status was reported to be diagnosed by the classifier with high specificity and sensitivity in both the original and validation cohorts. According to a later analysis, TCR association rates differed among HLA loci, with DRB1 alleles showing the most associated TCRs and HLA-C alleles showing the fewest. The sequencing pipeline was judged likely to have produced a cluster of highly shared sequence variants as a technical artifact. In vitro tests confirmed that a few of the cytomegalovirus-associated TCR beta chains recognize cytomegalovirus antigens. Linkage disequilibrium might explain the correlated functional status among segregating V segments, but an unknown experimental factor could not be ruled out. In a later analysis, 16,951 TCR beta sequences were associated with specific HLA alleles at a false discovery rate of 0.05. Because HLA typing was unavailable for some donors at each locus, only the typed subset was used in association tests. This cohort had only TCR beta chains sequenced, and the lack of alpha or paired-chain data limited which features could be detected. Fewer than 20 rarely observed V segments, including chromosome 9 orphons, were excluded from the earlier analysis of approximately 500 of the donors because counts were too low. CMV serostatus was the only immune exposure information available for the cohort. In a later genetic analysis, a missense DCLRE1C variant was associated with V-gene and J-gene trimming of TCR beta chains, and the association was replicated in an independent cohort. Sequencing depth was assumed to be roughly uniform across donors in the presence/absence analyses, though that assumption may not hold. In a later analysis, HLA-associated TCR beta chains showed more clonal expansion and lower generation probabilities than non-associated chains that were equally common. A total of fewer than 200 TCR beta chains were listed by the study as associated with cytomegalovirus.

This clonotype originated in a woman in her fifties or sixties in good health and CMV-seropositive. The sequenced sample consisted of PBMCs.

The CDR3 here reads CASRGGRGNYGYTF. The DNA reads as follows: TGTGCCAGCAGGGGGGGAAGGGGTAACTATGGCTACACCTTC. Recombination linked TRBV6-1 to TRBJ1-2; the D gene is possibly TRBD1, with 5 bases matching. The junction carries 12 bases between V and J, which are trimmed by 6 bases and 1 base respectively. The CDR3 contains 14 residues, cysteine and phenylalanine counted. Left in the record is the CDR3 DNA by itself, 42 bases read in frame from the first base. The germline V gene sets CDR1 to MNHNS and CDR2 to SASEGT.